Listed below are T cell receptor beta chains from one sample, sequenced in a study of OX40 agonist ivuxolimab in advanced cancers. Profiling relied on immunoSEQ multiplex PCR, and the TCRdb table lists in-frame clones only, not all of them. Among under 20,000 clones, more than 65% were seen once, and the ten largest hold over 3.5%. The sample was CD4+ or CD8+ T cells sorted from blood, taken in a trial of the OX40 agonist ivuxolimab. Receptor source: an adult with an advanced solid tumor such as melanoma, head and neck, liver or kidney cancer. The CDR3 runs from the conserved cysteine through the conserved F or W. A D gene is named only where the DNA matches it firmly. Only part of the rows carry a size: once, few, many, or a class if the clone is expanded.

>.|.|TRBJ1-2|TRBV6-6
TGTGCCAGCAGTTACTCCCGGGGGCGAAGTTATGGCTACACCTTC
CASSYSRGRSYGYTF
>.|TRBD2|TRBJ2-7|TRBV7-2
TGTGCCAGCAGCTTACGACCGTTGGGACTAGCAGGCTACGAGCAGTACTTC
CASSLRPLGLAGYEQYF
>once|.|TRBJ1-4|TRBV6-1
TGTGCCAGCAGGAGGGGAGGGGGGACTAATGAAAAACTGTTTTTT
CASRRGGGTNEKLFF
>.|.|TRBJ2-7|TRBV4-1
TGCGCCAGCAGCCAAGCGCTTAGCGGAACCTCCTACGAGCAGTACTTC
CASSQALSGTSYEQYF
>.|.|TRBJ1-1|TRBV6-6
TGTGCCAGCAGTTACTCTGAGGTAATGAACACTGAAGCTTTCTTT
CASSYSEVMNTEAFF
>.|.|TRBJ2-5|TRBV29-1
TGCAGCGTTGGTCGGGGGGAGACCCAGTACTTC
CSVGRGETQYF
>.|.|TRBJ1-6|TRBV28
TGTGCCAGCAGCCCGATCGTTTCACCCCTCCACTTT
CASSPIVSPLHF
>.|.|TRBJ2-2|TRBV19
TGTGCCAGTAGTATACGGCGGAACACCGGGGAGCTGTTTTTT
CASSIRRNTGELFF
>once|.|TRBJ2-7|TRBV5-6
TGTGCCAGCAGCTTGGGGGCTAGACAGCAGTACTTC
CASSLGARQQYF
>.|TRBD1|TRBJ1-1|TRBV2
TGTGCCAGCAGCCGGGACAGGGGTGGCACTGAAGCTTTCTTT
CASSRDRGGTEAFF
>.|.|TRBJ2-4|TRBV5-4
TGTGCCAGCAGCTTGGCCGAGCGGGACATTCAGTACTTC
CASSLAERDIQYF
>.|.|TRBJ2-6|TRBV12-2
TGTGCAAGTCGCGCCGTACCCACACAAAGTCGGGCCAACGTCCTGACTTTC
CASRAVPTQSRANVLTF
>.|.|TRBJ2-6|TRBV19
TGTGCCAGTAGTTCCGTCAGCTCTGGGGCCAACGTCCTGACTTTC
CASSSVSSGANVLTF
>few|TRBD2|TRBJ2-7|TRBV13
TGTGCCAGCAGCCCCGGGAGGGTTTCCTACGAGCAGTACTTC
CASSPGRVSYEQYF
>.|.|TRBJ2-1|TRBV7-8
TGTGCCAGCAGCTTAGCAGGTCGGGGATGGGGCAATGAGCAGTTCTTC
CASSLAGRGWGNEQFF